Below are 14 T cell receptor beta chains sequenced from a single sample in a study of human T cells and chemical hapten exposure (dated by TCRdb to the early 2020s). Libraries came from RACE. Sequencing was carried out with a NextSeq 500. The public reads were reprocessed in TCRdb via fastp at Q25 and MiXCR, keeping in-frame beta chains. Rows merge per CDR3 protein into single entries with the most common DNA and genes. Recorded for this sample are some 180,000 distinct CDR3 sequences; around 23% of them occurred a single time. Approximately 2.5% of the sample goes to the ten largest clones. What this sample's time point label stands for: patch test 3, about 24 weeks after DPC sensitization. The treatment or condition label corresponds to: therapeutic diphenylcyclopropenone sensitization with weekly scalp DPC. Specimen: whole blood, collected in connection with sensitization to the hapten diphenylcyclopropenone (DPC). Every receptor here comes from a woman aged 40 to 50 with alopecia areata. Some clones in this sample may be carry-over from other donors' samples.

This clonotype was observed a few times. This sequence joins TRBV4-3 and TRBJ1-6, with D possibly TRBD1 on 5 matching bases. The germline V gene encodes CDR1 LGHNA and CDR2 YSLEER. Trimming left V 0 bases short and J 9 bases short, with 12 bases between. The CDR3 loop spans 15 amino acids. The CDR3 bases are TGCGCCAGCAGCCAAGAAATATCGAGGGGTTCACCCCTCCACTTT. Translation gives CASSQEISRGSPLHF.

This clonotype was seen many times. This chain joins TRBV7-2 and TRBJ2-7, with D possibly TRBD2 on 5 matching bases. This CDR3 is built from 12 residues. From germline, CDR1 is SGHTA and CDR2 FQGNSA. Trimming took off 0 bases at V and 6 bases at J, with 6 bases between the two ends. DNA of the CDR3: TGTGCCAGCAGCTTAGCCCGGGGCGAGCAGTACTTC. It codes for CASSLARGEQYF.

The chain has TRBV7-3 and TRBJ2-5; D gene ambiguous. There are 13 residues in the CDR3. Germline V gives CDR1 SGHTA, CDR2 FQGTGA. Trimming shortened V by 4 bases and J by 0 bases, and 6 bases separated the two germline ends. CDR3 loop: CASSSSHQETQYF. CDR3 sequence (DNA): TGTGCCAGCAGCTCATCCCACCAAGAGACCCAGTACTTC.

The chain carries TRBV29-1 and TRBJ2-1; 9 bases align to TRBD1. The V gene end was trimmed by 6 bases and the J gene end by 8 bases; junction bases not matched to a gene: 8. The germline gives CDR1 SQVTM, CDR2 ANQGSEA. The CDR3 extends over 13 amino acids. The CDR3 region has the DNA TGCAGCGTGCGTGGACAGGGGCGGTATGAGCAGTTCTTC. Amino acid sequence: CSVRGQGRYEQFF.

DNA for the CDR3: TGTGCCATCACGGCGGGAGCTGGGAGATCCTACGAGCAGTACTTC. It encodes CAITAGAGRSYEQYF. This chain connects TRBV10-3 to TRBJ2-7, with 7 bases aligning to TRBD2. Per the germline V gene, CDR1 is ENHRY and CDR2 is SYGVKD. CDR3 length: 15 amino acids. V lost 7 bases, J lost 1 base, and 10 bases stayed unmatched.

This clonotype was picked up a small number of times. This chain uses TRBV7-9 with TRBJ2-1; D perhaps matches TRBD2 (7 bases). CDR1 and CDR2 from the germline V gene are SEHNR and FQNEAQ (reference sequence). The length of the CDR3 is 15 residues. Deletions cut 7 bases from V and 5 bases from J, with 18 bases between. CDR3 DNA sequence: TGTGCCAGCACCCCTGGGGGGGGGCATAACAATGAGCAGTTCTTC. It translates to CASTPGGGHNNEQFF.

This clonotype has only a few counts. The chain is built from TRBV5-1 and TRBJ2-5; D perhaps matches TRBD1 (6 bases). This CDR3 has 13 residues. Germline lookup yields CDR1 SGHRS and CDR2 YFSETQ. The V gene lost 4 bases and the J gene lost 4 bases, with 11 bases spanning the gap. The CDR3 bases are TGCGCCAGCAGCCGGGACATTCGAGAGACCCAGTACTTC. This encodes CASSRDIRETQYF.

This clonotype was seen more than once but under ten times. The V gene is TRBV29-1, the J gene TRBJ2-3; D not resolved. Germline CDR1 and CDR2: SQVTM and ANQGSEA. The V and J ends lost 4 bases and 6 bases respectively, with 14 bases between them. This CDR3 contains 13 residues. CDR3 amino acids: CSVAGSWADTQYF. In DNA form, the CDR3 reads TGCAGCGTTGCCGGCTCATGGGCGGATACGCAGTATTTT.

There are many counts of this clonotype. The genes are TRBV20-1 and TRBJ1-5; tentatively, D is TRBD1 (5 bases). The CDR3 is made up of 14 amino acids. Trimming left V 3 bases short and J 3 bases short, with 12 bases between. Germline lookup yields CDR1 DFQATT and CDR2 SNEGSKA (reference sequence). The CDR3: CSASRQGVNQPQHF. In nucleotides, the CDR3 is TGCAGTGCTAGTCGGCAGGGAGTCAATCAGCCCCAGCATTTT.

The chain is built from TRBV6-2 or TRBV6-3 and TRBJ2-1; D is possibly TRBD2 (6 bases). This CDR3 has 16 residues. The V gene's germline CDR1 is MNHEY and CDR2 SVGEGT. V was pared by 0 bases and J by 7 bases, with 16 bases between. This chain's CDR3 is CASSYSPSVGRNEQFF. CDR3 DNA: TGTGCCAGCAGTTACTCCCCTAGCGTAGGTAGAAATGAGCAGTTCTTC.

The chain links TRBV5-1 to TRBJ2-3, with 9 nucleotides matching TRBD2. V lost 5 bases to trimming and J lost 3 bases; unmatched junction nucleotides: 7. The CDR3 length is 15 residues. Germline V gives CDR1 SGHRS, CDR2 YFSETQ. The DNA of the CDR3 is TGCGCCAGCAGGAGTAGCGGGAGTAGAACAGATACGCAGTATTTT. This codes for CASRSSGSRTDTQYF.

The CDR3 sequence is CASSFLIAGSNEQFF. CDR3 bases: TGTGCCAGCAGTTTCCTGATAGCGGGGTCCAATGAGCAGTTCTTC. This chain uses TRBV28 with TRBJ2-1; 8 nucleotides agree with TRBD2. Looked up from germline, CDR1 is MDHEN and CDR2 is SYDVKM. The CDR3 totals 15 residues. V dropped 3 bases and J dropped 6; count of bases not matched to a gene: 7.

This clonotype was counted only a few times. The genes are TRBV6-5 and TRBJ2-2; no clear D gene. With 6 bases removed from V and 4 bases from J, the gap between germline ends came to 15 bases. The V gene's germline CDR1 is MNHEY and CDR2 SVGAGI. This CDR3 comprises 15 residues. The CDR3 DNA is TGTGCCAGCAGGCGCTTAGGAGCCATCACCGGGGAGCTGTTTTTT. This codes for CASRRLGAITGELFF.

This clonotype was counted only a few times. The rearrangement uses TRBV5-1 and TRBJ1-2; 11 bases agree with TRBD1. The V gene end was trimmed by 4 bases and the J gene end by 8 bases; junction bases not matched to a gene: 7. CDR3 size: 14 residues. Germline lookup yields CDR1 SGHRS and CDR2 YFSETQ. The CDR3 region is CASSRGQGAEGYTF. The DNA for the CDR3 is TGCGCCAGCAGCCGCGGACAGGGGGCGGAAGGCTACACCTTC.